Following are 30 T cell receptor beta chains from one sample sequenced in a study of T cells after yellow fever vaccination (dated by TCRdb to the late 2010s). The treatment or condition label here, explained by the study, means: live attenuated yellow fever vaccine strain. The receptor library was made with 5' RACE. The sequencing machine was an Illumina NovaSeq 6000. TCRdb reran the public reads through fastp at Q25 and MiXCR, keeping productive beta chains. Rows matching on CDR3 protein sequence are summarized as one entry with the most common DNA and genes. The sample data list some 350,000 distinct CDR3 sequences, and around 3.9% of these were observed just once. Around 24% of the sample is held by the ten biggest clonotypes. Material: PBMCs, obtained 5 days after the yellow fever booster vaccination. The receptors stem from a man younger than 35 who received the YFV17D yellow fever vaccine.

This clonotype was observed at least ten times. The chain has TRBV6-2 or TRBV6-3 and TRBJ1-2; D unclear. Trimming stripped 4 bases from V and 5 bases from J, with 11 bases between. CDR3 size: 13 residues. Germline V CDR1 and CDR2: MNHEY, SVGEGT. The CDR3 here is CASSFTASYGYTF. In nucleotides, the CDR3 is TGTGCCAGCAGTTTTACAGCGAGTTATGGCTACACCTTC.

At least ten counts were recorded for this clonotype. CDR3 sequence reads: CASSRRGTGAYGYTF. Here the CDR3 DNA reads TGTGCCAGCAGCCGAAGAGGGACAGGCGCTTATGGCTACACCTTC. V is TRBV3-1 and J is TRBJ1-2; the match to TRBD1 covers 8 bases. Trimming cost V 4 bases and J 5 bases; bases outside gene matches: 9. Germline V gene sequence: CDR1 LGHDT, CDR2 YNNKEL (reference sequence). This CDR3 is built from 15 residues.

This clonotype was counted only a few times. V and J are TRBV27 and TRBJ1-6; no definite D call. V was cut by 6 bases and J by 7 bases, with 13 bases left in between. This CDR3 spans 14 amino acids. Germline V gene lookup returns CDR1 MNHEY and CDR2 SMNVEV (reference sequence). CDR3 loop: CASSVRENNSPLHF. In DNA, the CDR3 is TGTGCCAGCAGCGTAAGGGAAAACAATTCACCCCTCCACTTT.

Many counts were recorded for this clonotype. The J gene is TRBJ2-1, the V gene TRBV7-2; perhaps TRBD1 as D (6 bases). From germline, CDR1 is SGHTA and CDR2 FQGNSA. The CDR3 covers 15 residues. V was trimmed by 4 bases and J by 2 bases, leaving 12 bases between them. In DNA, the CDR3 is TGTGCCAGCAGCTCGGGACAACCAACCTACAATGAGCAGTTCTTC. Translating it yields CASSSGQPTYNEQFF.

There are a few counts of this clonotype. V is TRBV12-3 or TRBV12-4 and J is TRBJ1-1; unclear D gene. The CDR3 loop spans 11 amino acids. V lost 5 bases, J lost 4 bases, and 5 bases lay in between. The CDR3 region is CASSPFTEAFF. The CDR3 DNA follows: TGTGCCAGCAGTCCGTTCACTGAAGCTTTCTTT.

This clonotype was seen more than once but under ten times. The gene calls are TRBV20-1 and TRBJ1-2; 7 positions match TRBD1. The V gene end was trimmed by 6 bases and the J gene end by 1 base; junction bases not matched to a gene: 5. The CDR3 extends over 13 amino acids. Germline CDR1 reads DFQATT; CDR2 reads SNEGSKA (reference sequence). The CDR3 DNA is TGCAGTGCGCCGGGACAGAATAACTATGGCTACACCTTC. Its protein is CSAPGQNNYGYTF.

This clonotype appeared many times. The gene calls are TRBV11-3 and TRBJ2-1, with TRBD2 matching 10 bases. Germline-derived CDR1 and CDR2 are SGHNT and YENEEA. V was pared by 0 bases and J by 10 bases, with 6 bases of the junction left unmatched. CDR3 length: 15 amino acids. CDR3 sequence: CASSLDPVTSGEQFF. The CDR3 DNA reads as TGTGCCAGCAGCTTAGACCCGGTGACTAGCGGGGAGCAGTTCTTC.

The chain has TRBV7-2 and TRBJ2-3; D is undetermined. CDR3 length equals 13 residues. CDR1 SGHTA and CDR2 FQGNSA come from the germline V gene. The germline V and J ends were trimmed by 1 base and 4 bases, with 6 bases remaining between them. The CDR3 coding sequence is TGTGCCAGCAGCTTAGAAGTCTCAGATACGCAGTATTTT. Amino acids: CASSLEVSDTQYF.

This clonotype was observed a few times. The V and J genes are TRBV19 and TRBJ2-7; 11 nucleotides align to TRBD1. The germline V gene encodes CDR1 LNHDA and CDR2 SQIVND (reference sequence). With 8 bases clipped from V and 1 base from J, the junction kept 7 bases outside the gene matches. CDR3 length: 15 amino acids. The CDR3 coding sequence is TGTGCCAGTCGGCCGGGACAGGGGGTGTCCTACGAGCAGTACTTC. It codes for CASRPGQGVSYEQYF.

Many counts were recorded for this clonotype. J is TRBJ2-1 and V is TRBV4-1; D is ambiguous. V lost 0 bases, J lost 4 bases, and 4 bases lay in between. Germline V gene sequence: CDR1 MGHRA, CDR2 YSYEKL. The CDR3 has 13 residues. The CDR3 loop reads CASSQDGYNEQFF. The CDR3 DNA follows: TGCGCCAGCAGCCAAGACGGTTACAATGAGCAGTTCTTC.

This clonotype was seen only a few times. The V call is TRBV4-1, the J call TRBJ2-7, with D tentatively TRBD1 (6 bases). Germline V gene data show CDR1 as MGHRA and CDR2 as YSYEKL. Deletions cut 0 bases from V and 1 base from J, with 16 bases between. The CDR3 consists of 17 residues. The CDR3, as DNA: TGCGCCAGCAGCCAAGAGGTAACAGGGACAAGTTCCTACGAGCAGTACGTC. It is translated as CASSQEVTGTSSYEQYV.

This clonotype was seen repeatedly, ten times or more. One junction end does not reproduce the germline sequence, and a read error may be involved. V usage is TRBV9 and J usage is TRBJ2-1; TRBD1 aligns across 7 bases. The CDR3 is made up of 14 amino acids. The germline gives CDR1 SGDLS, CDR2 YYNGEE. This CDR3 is CASSVGGPYNEQFF. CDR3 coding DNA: TGTGCCAGCAGTGTAGGGGGCCCGTACAATGAGCAGTTCTTC. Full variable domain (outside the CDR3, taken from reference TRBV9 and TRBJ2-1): DSGVTQTPKHLITATGQRVTLRCSPRSGDLSVYWYQQSLDQGLQFLIQYYNGEERAKGNILERFSAQQFPDLHSELNLSSLELGDSALYFCASSVGGPYNEQFFGPGTRLTVL.

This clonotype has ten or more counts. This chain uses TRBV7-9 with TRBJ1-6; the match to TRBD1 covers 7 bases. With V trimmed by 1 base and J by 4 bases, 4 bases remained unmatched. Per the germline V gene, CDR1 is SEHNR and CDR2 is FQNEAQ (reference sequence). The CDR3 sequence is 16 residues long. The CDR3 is CASSLGTGAYNSPLHF. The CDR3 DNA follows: TGTGCCAGCAGCTTAGGGACAGGTGCTTATAATTCACCCCTCCACTTT.

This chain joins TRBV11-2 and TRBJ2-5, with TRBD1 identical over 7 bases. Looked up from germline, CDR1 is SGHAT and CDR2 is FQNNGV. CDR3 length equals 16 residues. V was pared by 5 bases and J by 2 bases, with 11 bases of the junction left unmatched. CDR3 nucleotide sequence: TGTGCCAGCAGCCTTTATAGGGGACAGTGGCAAGAGACCCAGTACTTC. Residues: CASSLYRGQWQETQYF.

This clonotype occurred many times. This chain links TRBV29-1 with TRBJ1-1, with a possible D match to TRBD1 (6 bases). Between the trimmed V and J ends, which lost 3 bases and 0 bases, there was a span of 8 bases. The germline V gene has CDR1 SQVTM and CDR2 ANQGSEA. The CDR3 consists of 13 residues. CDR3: CSVDWDMNTEAFF. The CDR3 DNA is TGCAGCGTTGACTGGGACATGAACACTGAAGCTTTCTTT.

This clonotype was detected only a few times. The CDR3 spells CASSLKADTQYF. The CDR3 DNA sequence: TGTGCCAGCAGCTTAAAGGCAGATACGCAGTATTTT. The chain employs TRBV7-2 and TRBJ2-3; D remains ambiguous. This CDR3 region has 12 residues. Germline CDR1 reads SGHTA; CDR2 reads FQGNSA. The V and J ends lost 2 bases and 4 bases respectively, with 4 bases between them.

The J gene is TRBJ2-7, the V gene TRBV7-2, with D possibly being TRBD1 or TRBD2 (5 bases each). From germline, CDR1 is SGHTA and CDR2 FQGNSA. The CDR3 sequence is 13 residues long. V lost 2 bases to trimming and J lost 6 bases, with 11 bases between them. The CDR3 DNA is TGTGCCAGCAGCTTATGGGGGTGGGGCGAGCAGTACTTC. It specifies CASSLWGWGEQYF. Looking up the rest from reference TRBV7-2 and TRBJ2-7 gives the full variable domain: GAGVSQSPSNKVTEKGKDVELRCDPISGHTALYWYRQSLGQGLEFLIYFQGNSAPDKSGLPSDRFSAERTGGSVSTLTIQRTQQEDSAVYLCASSLWGWGEQYFGPGTRLTVT.

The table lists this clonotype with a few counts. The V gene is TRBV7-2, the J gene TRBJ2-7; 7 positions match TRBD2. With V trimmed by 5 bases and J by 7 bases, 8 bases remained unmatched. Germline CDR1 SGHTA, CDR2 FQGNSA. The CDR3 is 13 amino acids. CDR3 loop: CASSAPWGGEQYV. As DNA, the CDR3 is TGTGCCAGCAGCGCCCCTTGGGGGGGAGAGCAGTACGTC.

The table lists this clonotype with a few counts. CDR3 bases: TGCGCCAGCAGCTTGGTTGGCGGGGGCCACTACGAGCAGTACTTC. Protein product: CASSLVGGGHYEQYF. The rearrangement links TRBV5-1 to TRBJ2-7; tentative D call: TRBD2 (7 bases). There are 15 residues in the CDR3. Trimming shortened V by 0 bases and J by 3 bases, and 13 bases separated the two germline ends. The germline V gene has CDR1 SGHRS and CDR2 YFSETQ.

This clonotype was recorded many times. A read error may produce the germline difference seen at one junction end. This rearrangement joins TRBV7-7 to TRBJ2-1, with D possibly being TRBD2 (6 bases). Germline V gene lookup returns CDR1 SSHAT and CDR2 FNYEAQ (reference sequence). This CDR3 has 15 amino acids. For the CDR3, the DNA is TGTGCTAGCAGCTTAACCGGGGGCTCCTACAATGAGCAGTTCTTC. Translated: CASSLTGGSYNEQFF.

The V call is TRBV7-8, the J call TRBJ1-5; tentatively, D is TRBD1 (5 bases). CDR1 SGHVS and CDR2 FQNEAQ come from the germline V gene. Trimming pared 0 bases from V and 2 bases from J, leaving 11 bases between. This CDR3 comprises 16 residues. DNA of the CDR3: TGTGCCAGCAGCTTAGCATGGGGCGGCGGCAATCAGCCCCAGCATTTT. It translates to CASSLAWGGGNQPQHF.

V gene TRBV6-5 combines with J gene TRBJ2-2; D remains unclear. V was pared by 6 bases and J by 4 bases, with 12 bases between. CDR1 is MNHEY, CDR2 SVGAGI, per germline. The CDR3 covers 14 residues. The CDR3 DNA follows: TGTGCCAGCAGACCCCGGCCGTTCACCGGGGAGCTGTTTTTT. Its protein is CASRPRPFTGELFF.

CDR3 loop: CATSRERENSPLHF. CDR3 nucleotide sequence: TGTGCCACCAGCAGAGAGAGGGAAAACTCACCCCTCCACTTT. The chain is built from TRBV15 and TRBJ1-6; D call uncertain. The CDR3 loop spans 14 amino acids. The V end lost 0 bases, the J end lost 10 bases, and 10 bases lay between the germline ends. Germline assignment: CDR1 LNHNV and CDR2 YYDKDF (reference sequence).

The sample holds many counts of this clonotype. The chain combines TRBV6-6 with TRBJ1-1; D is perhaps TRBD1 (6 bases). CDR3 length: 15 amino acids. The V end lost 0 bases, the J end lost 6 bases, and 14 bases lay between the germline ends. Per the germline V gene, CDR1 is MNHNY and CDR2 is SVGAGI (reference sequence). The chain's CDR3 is CASSYSTGLKSEAFF. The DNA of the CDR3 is TGTGCCAGCAGTTACTCTACAGGGTTGAAGTCTGAAGCTTTCTTT.

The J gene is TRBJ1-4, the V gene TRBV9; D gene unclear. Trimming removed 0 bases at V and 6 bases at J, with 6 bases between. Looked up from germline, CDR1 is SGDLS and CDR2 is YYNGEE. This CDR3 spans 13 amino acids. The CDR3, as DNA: TGTGCCAGCAGCGTAGGGAGGGATGAAAAACTGTTTTTT. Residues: CASSVGRDEKLFF.

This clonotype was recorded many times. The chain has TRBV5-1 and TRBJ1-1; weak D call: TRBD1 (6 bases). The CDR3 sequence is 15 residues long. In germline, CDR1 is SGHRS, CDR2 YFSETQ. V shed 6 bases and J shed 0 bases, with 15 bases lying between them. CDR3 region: CASTDRQGMNTEAFF. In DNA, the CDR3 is TGCGCCAGCACTGATCGGCAGGGGATGAACACTGAAGCTTTCTTT.

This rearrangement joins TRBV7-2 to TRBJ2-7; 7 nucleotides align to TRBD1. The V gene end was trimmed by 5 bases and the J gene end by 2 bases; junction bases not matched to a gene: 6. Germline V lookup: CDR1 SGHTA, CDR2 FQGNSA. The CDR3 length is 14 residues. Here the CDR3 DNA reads TGTGCCAGCAGCCGCCCGGGACAGCCCTACGAGCAGTACTTC. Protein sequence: CASSRPGQPYEQYF.

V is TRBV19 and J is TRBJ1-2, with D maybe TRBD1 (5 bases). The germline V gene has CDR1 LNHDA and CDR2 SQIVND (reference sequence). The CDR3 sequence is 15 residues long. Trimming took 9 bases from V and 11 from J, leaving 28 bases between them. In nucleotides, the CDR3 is TGTGCCAGGCCGTCCGGGACCCTGTTTTTCTCGGGTTACACCTTC. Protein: CARPSGTLFFSGYTF.

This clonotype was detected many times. The CDR3 coding sequence is TGTGCCAGCAGTGATACAGGGTCCGGGGCCAACGTCCTGACTTTC. It translates to CASSDTGSGANVLTF. The chain joins TRBV12-3 or TRBV12-4 to TRBJ2-6, with D perhaps matching TRBD1 (6 bases). CDR3 length equals 15 residues. Trimming took 5 bases from V and 4 from J, leaving 12 bases between them.

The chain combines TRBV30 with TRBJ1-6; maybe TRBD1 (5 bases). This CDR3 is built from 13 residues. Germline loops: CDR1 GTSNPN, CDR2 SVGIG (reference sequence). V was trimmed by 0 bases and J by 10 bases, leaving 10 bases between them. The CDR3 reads CAWSVQAGSPLHF. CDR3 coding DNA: TGTGCCTGGAGTGTACAGGCCGGATCACCCCTCCACTTT.